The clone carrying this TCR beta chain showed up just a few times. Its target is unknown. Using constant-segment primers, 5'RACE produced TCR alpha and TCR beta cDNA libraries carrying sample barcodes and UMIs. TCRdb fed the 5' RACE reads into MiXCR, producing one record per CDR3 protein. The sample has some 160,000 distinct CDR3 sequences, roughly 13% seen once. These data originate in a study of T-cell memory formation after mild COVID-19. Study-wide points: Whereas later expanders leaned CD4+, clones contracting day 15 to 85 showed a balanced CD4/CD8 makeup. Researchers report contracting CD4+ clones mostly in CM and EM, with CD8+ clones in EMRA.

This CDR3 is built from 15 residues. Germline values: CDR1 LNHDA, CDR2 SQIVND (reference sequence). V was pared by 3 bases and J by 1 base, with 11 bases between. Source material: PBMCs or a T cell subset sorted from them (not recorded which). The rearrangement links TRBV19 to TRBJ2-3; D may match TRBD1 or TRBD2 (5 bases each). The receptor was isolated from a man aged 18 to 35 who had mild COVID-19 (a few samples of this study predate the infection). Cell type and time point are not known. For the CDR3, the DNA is TGTGCCAGTAGTATCCAAGGGACGGGCACAGATACGCAGTATTTT. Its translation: CASSIQGTGTDTQYF.